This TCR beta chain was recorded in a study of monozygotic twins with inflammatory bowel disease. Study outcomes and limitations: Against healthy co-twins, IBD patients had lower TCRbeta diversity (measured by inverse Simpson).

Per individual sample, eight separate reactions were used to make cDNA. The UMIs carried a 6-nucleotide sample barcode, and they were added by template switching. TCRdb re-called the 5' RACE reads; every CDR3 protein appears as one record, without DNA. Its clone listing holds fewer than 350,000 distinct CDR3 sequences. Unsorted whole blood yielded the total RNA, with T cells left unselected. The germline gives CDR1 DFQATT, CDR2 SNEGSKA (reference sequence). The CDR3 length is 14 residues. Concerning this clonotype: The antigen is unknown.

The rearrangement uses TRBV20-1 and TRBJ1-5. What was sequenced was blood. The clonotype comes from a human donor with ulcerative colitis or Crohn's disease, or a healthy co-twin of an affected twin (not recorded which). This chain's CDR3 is CSVREPNSNQPQHF.